This entry lists 7 T cell receptor beta chains sequenced from one sample in a study of T cell changes during pregnancy in multiple sclerosis. Generated by immunoSEQ multiplex PCR, the TCRdb table keeps only in-frame clones and is missing some. This sample yields around 50,000 clones, of which 92% are seen a single time; roughly 0.2% belongs to the top ten. The sequencing used CD4+ T cells from peripheral blood mononuclear cells, collected in the second trimester of pregnancy. The receptors shown here come from a female donor with multiple sclerosis, enrolled in a pregnancy study.

The chain joins TRBV2 to TRBJ1-1; the D gene is possibly TRBD1 (5 bases). CDR3 length: 16 residues. Germline CDR1 and CDR2: SNHLY and FYNNEI. The V and J ends lost 0 bases and 3 bases respectively, with 14 bases between them. As DNA, the CDR3 is TGTGCCAGCAGTGAAGCAGCGGTTTGGGGGGACACTGAAGCTTTCTTT. It specifies CASSEAAVWGDTEAFF.

J is TRBJ2-7 and V is TRBV15, with 10 nucleotides matching TRBD1. CDR1 LNHNV and CDR2 YYDKDF come from the germline V gene (reference sequence). V shed 5 bases, J shed 3 bases, and the junction held 7 bases outside the gene matches. The CDR3 spans 15 residues. The DNA for the CDR3 is TGTGCCACCAGCGATGTGGGACAGGGGAGCTACGAGCAGTACTTC. Protein sequence: CATSDVGQGSYEQYF.

The V and J genes are TRBV6-5 and TRBJ2-7; D unresolved. Trimming pared 7 bases from V and 0 bases from J, leaving 13 bases between. From germline, CDR1 is MNHEY and CDR2 SVGAGI. The CDR3 contains 14 residues. The CDR3 coding sequence is TGTGCCAGCACGCGACATTCGACCTCCTACGAGCAGTACTTC. Amino acid sequence: CASTRHSTSYEQYF.

The chain recombines TRBV5-6 with TRBJ1-2; D is ambiguous. The CDR3 consists of 12 residues. CDR1 and CDR2 from the germline V gene are SGHDT and YYEEEE. V lost 4 bases, J lost 5 bases, and 9 bases lay in between. CDR3 amino acids: CASSRREYGYTF. Written as DNA, the CDR3 is TGTGCCAGCAGCCGAAGAGAGTATGGCTACACCTTC.

The chain is built from TRBV4-1 and TRBJ1-2; maybe TRBD1 (6 bases). The CDR3 has 11 residues. Trimming removed 5 bases at V and 10 bases at J, with 11 bases between. CDR1 MGHRA and CDR2 YSYEKL come from the germline V gene. The CDR3, as DNA: TGCGCCAGCAGCAACCGACAGGTCTACACCTTC. It encodes CASSNRQVYTF.

The V call is TRBV10-3, the J call TRBJ2-3, with 11 bases matching TRBD2. Germline CDR1 ENHRY, CDR2 SYGVKD. The CDR3 covers 16 residues. V lost 2 bases and J lost 4; bases outside the gene matches: 5. This chain's CDR3 is CAISEGVAGGPDTQYF. The CDR3 DNA follows: TGTGCCATCAGTGAGGGGGTAGCGGGGGGGCCAGATACGCAGTATTTT.

The chain uses TRBV5-1 and TRBJ2-2; D call uncertain. Germline CDR1 SGHRS, CDR2 YFSETQ. V shed 3 bases and J shed 5 bases, with 23 bases lying between them. CDR3 length equals 18 residues. CDR3 amino acids: CASSSLPVRSSDTGELFF. DNA of the CDR3: TGCGCCAGCAGCTCTCTACCCGTGCGGTCCTCGGATACCGGGGAGCTGTTTTTT.